The T cell receptor (beta chain) described here comes from a study of T-cell reconstitution after alpha-beta-depleted transplantation in children. During its preparation, the TCRbeta library received unique molecular identifiers. TCRdb re-called the PCR reads through MiXCR, storing one row per CDR3 protein. The sample lists roughly 400,000 distinct CDR3 sequences; around 20% were seen once. The CDR3 consists of 15 residues. V lost 4 bases, J lost 10 bases, and 7 bases stayed unmatched. CDR1 SGHRS and CDR2 YFSETQ come from the germline V gene. This clonotype originated in a human donor who donated a stem cell graft to a child with acute myeloid leukemia. Sequenced here: PBMCs from the stem cell graft donor, sampled from the stem cell graft. The chain has TRBV5-1 and TRBJ2-1; 14 bases are shared with TRBD2. CDR3 DNA: TGCGCCAGCAGCGGCGGGACTAGCGGGAGATACGAGCAGTTCTTC. Its translation: CASSGGTSGRYEQFF.